This T cell receptor beta chain was recorded in a study of blood T cell repertoires in COVID-19 (dated by TCRdb to 2019 to 2021). Context from the whole study: Samples covering the acute and convalescent phases of COVID-19 were provided by collaborators in the United States, Italy and Spain. The material from the prospective study consisted of cDNA or gDNA derived from T cells, B-cell-depleted T cells, or PBMCs. Subjects who had been exposed to COVID-19, were actively infected with it, or had recovered from it provided the deeply sampled blood TCRbeta repertoires that made up the dataset. A freely available public database, intended as a resource for researchers studying the immune response to SARS-CoV-2, is where the repertoires were released. Samples were obtained from the ongoing ImmuneRACE study (first 160 participants) and from 950 to 1,500 subjects provided by 6 global collaborators. A de-identified subject ID, COVID-19 status, age in years and sex were almost always included in the sample metadata. Where available, HLA class I and class II types were obtained from metadata supplied by the sample provider rather than from assay-based typing.

One collaborating source in Seattle enrolled patients while the patients were actively infected and followed the patients over time throughout the course of disease. The collaborating institutions used their own protocols to collect whole blood in K2EDTA tubes. For TCRbeta analysis, collaborators shipped samples in one of three forms: frozen whole blood, isolated PBMCs, or DNA extracted from either of those sample types. The immunoSEQ Assay, a bias-controlled multiplex PCR, was used to amplify TCRbeta CDR3 regions from genomic DNA. Per the original workflow: Within the assay, amplification of reference gene primers was used to estimate how many nucleated cells each sample contained. Sequence reads were collapsed and filtered to measure the absolute abundance of every unique TCRbeta CDR3 rearrangement. For each sample, productive Simpson clonality was calculated as the square root of Simpson's diversity index across productive rearrangements. Held by TCRdb, this immuneACCESS table contains in-frame sequences only and omits some clones. Under half of the omission traces to an unresolved V gene where checked; the cause of the rest is unknown. V, J and clone size derive from that table, while D and trimming were established from the DNA sequence. In this sample the table shows around 260,000 clones, roughly 88% of which occur a single time. The ten largest clones capture 0.85% to 1% of the sample.

Per the germline V gene (reference sequence), LNHDA is the CDR1 and SQIVND is the CDR2. From the cysteine up to the phenylalanine, the CDR3 has a length of 14 residues. The only DNA kept is the CDR3, 42 bases in frame from the first base. Unmatched junction bases come to 6, with V trimmed by 4 bases and J by 8 bases. What the study reported, not specific to this receptor: The quantity of clinical and demographic metadata differed by source and by participant and was supplied without curation.

A word on this clone: The antigen it recognizes is unknown. Base qualities are missing; no much larger clone stands one base away.

The sequence came from a human donor with COVID-19, enrolled during active disease. The donor label of this sample is uncertain. The rearranged chain carries TRBV19 and TRBJ1-4, with 8 junctional bases fitting TRBD1. Specimen: peripheral blood. The DNA sequence follows: TGTGCCAGTAGTACCGGGACAGGAAACGAAAAACTGTTTTTT. It translates to CASSTGTGNEKLFF.